This paragraph covers one TCR beta chain sequence. Antigen: not known. All the people who gave samples were healthy bone marrow donors. These data come from a study of cytomegalovirus exposure and HLA in healthy donors. Study at large: In a previous analysis, around 110 million unique TCR beta sequences were found from 150 million to 200 million T cells. Unique TCRs numbering some 93 million, obtained from HLA-typed donors, made up an early data release.

The germline gives CDR1 MDHEN, CDR2 SYDVKM. This CDR3 is built from 14 residues. V shed 4 bases and J 2 bases; nucleotides not matched to a gene: 5. PCR primers comprised 60 Vbeta and 13 Jbeta primers. The protocol was immunoSEQ multiplex PCR, while the TCRdb copy is restricted to in-frame clones and leaves out a portion. Seen here are around 64,000 clones, about 85% observed once, and the top ten hold approximately 12%. General study results and limits: As was reported, the HLA-A and HLA-B alleles of most subjects were accurately predicted from TCR beta sequences.

The receptor's source is a female donor in good health and CMV-seronegative. Material for sequencing was PBMCs. The V and J genes are TRBV28 and TRBJ2-7, with 7 bases matching TRBD1. The DNA for the CDR3 is TGTGCCAGCAGTTCCGGGGACAGACCCTACGAGCAGTACTTC. This gives the protein CASSSGDRPYEQYF.